The following is a T cell receptor (beta chain) sequence with its context. Its specificity is unknown. The data belong to a study of T cell responses to AZD1222 COVID-19 vaccine. Whole-study results and caveats: Regions 160-218 and 743-854 held dominance among vaccine-associated CD4 TCRs, which spanned spike.

TCRdb's table, derived via immunoSEQ multiplex PCR, lists solely in-frame clones and lacks some. The sample has tens of thousands of clones, around 86% seen once; the top ten hold 6.3%. The germline V and J ends were trimmed by 7 bases and 3 bases, with 7 bases remaining between them. CDR1 and CDR2 (germline): MNHEY, SVGAGI. The CDR3 contains 11 residues. V is TRBV6-5 and J is TRBJ2-7; TRBD2 is a possible D gene (5 bases). Specimen: peripheral blood, collected on day 0 of AZD1222 vaccination. The source is an adult in good health. The CDR3 here is CASNEGYEQYF. In DNA form, the CDR3 reads TGTGCCAGCAACGAGGGCTACGAGCAGTACTTC.